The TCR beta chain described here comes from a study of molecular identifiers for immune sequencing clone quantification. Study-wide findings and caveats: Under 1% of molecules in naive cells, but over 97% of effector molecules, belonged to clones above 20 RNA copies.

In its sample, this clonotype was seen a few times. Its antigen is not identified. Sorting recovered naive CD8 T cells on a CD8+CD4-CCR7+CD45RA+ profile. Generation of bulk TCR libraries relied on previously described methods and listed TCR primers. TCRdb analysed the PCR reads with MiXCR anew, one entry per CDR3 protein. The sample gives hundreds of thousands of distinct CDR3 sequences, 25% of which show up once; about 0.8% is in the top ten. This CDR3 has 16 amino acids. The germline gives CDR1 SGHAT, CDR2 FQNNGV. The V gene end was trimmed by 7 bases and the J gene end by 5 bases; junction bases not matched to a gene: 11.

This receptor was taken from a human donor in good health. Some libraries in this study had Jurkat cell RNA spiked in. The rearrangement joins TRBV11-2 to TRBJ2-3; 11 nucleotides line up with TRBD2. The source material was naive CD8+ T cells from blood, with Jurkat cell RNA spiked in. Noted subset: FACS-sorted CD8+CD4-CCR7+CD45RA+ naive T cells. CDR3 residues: CASTLIAGGSGDTQYF. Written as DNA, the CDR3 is TGTGCCAGCACCCTAATAGCGGGAGGGTCGGGAGATACGCAGTATTTT.